This T cell receptor (beta chain) was obtained from a study of CD8+ T cells in alopecia areata. Across the study: Treatment comprised oral tofacitinib, 5 to 10 mg twice daily, in treated patients. Points from the study as a whole: Relative to normal scalp, lesional scalp, especially alopecia totalis/universalis, showed higher clonality. Mice showed clearer TCR sharing than patients did, a gap that was possibly HLA-related. Numerous expanded lesional clones remained in scalp and blood during tofacitinib.

The sequencing template was cDNA reverse transcribed from extracted RNA. Some clones are missing from TCRdb's copy, which holds only in-frame ones; the method was immunoSEQ multiplex PCR. The sample includes some 200,000 clones, approximately 57% of them seen just once. This sample's treatment: oral pan-JAK inhibitor, 5-10 mg twice daily. Germline V lookup: CDR1 SGHRS, CDR2 YFSETQ. Trimming pared 9 bases from V and 0 bases from J, leaving 15 bases between. This CDR3 has 14 residues. A remark on this clone: Its cognate antigen is unknown.

The specimen comprised CD4+ T cells sorted from blood, sampled at week 4, from a patient treated with tofacitinib. The sequence came from a human donor with alopecia areata. The chain is built from TRBV5-1 and TRBJ1-2; no clear D. CDR3: CATKMDAANYGYTF. The CDR3 nucleotides are TGCGCCACCAAGATGGACGCCGCTAACTATGGCTACACCTTC.